The TCR beta chain described here comes from a study of monozygotic twins with inflammatory bowel disease. Eight distinct reactions (per sample) were used to make the cDNA. Through template switching, UMIs that included a 6-nucleotide sample barcode were added. TCRdb re-called the 5' RACE reads and gives one entry per CDR3 protein, without DNA. Its table records 300,000 to 450,000 distinct CDR3 sequences. Study results and caveats: Sharing of clonotypes with others was lower in IBD patients than in healthy twins, and this was especially so with disease activity. IBD patients carried less diverse TCRbeta repertoires (inverse Simpson) than healthy co-twins.

Germline CDR1 reads MNHEY; CDR2 reads SVGEGT. The CDR3 is 15 residues long. Notes on this clonotype: Its antigen is still unknown.

The specimen sequenced was blood. The chain links TRBV6-2 or TRBV6-3 to TRBJ2-7; TCRdb picks TRBD2, but there is no DNA to check that call. This receptor was identified in a human donor with ulcerative colitis or Crohn's disease, or a healthy co-twin of an affected twin (not recorded which). This CDR3 is CASSYSNWEAYEQYF.